Shown below are 8 T cell receptor beta chains from a single sample sequenced in a study of blood T cell repertoires in COVID-19. The protocol was immunoSEQ multiplex PCR, while the TCRdb copy is restricted to in-frame clones and leaves out a portion. The sample consists of 250,000 to 300,000 clones, roughly 87% of them appearing once. Sequencing was performed on peripheral blood. Receptors were obtained from a woman between 50 and 59 years old who had recovered from COVID-19.

V is TRBV5-5 and J is TRBJ1-2; 7 nucleotides line up with TRBD1. V was pared by 4 bases and J by 0 bases, with 9 bases of the junction left unmatched. Germline CDR1 reads SGHKS; CDR2 reads YYEKEE (reference sequence). The CDR3 sequence is 16 residues long. CDR3 DNA: TGTGCCAGCAGCCAGAAGACAGGGAGAACTAACTATGGCTACACCTTC. Protein: CASSQKTGRTNYGYTF.

V gene TRBV18 combines with J gene TRBJ2-7; 10 bases match TRBD2. V was pared by 6 bases and J by 7 bases, with 15 bases of the junction left unmatched. This CDR3 has 16 amino acids. Germline CDR1 is KGHSH and CDR2 is LQKENI. In DNA form, the CDR3 reads TGTGCCAGCTCCCCAACTAGCGGGACGACGTCGGGTGAGCAGTACTTC. Translated, it gives CASSPTSGTTSGEQYF.

The V and J genes are TRBV12-3 or TRBV12-4 and TRBJ1-2; the D gene is possibly TRBD1 (6 bases). V was pared by 3 bases and J by 4 bases, with 9 bases between. The CDR3 runs to 13 residues. The DNA of the CDR3 is TGTGCCAGCAGTTTGGGGGGGCCCTATGGCTACACCTTC. It is translated as CASSLGGPYGYTF.

The chain links TRBV30 to TRBJ1-3; possible D gene TRBD1, 6 bases. The CDR3 sequence is 14 residues long. Trimming left V 3 bases short and J 7 bases short, with 16 bases between. Germline V gene data show CDR1 as GTSNPN and CDR2 as SVGIG (reference sequence). Written as DNA, the CDR3 is TGTGCCTGGAGACCAGGGGCCTGGGGGAACACCATATATTTT. It codes for CAWRPGAWGNTIYF.

Note on this clone: The same CDR3 arises from other DNA sequences in this sample as well. The J gene is TRBJ1-1, the V gene TRBV30; the D is unclear. The CDR3 covers 12 residues. In germline, CDR1 is GTSNPN, CDR2 SVGIG (reference sequence). V lost 2 bases to trimming and J lost 4 bases, with 8 bases between them. Here the CDR3 DNA reads TGTGCCTGGAGTCCGGGTATCACTGAAGCTTTCTTT. It encodes CAWSPGITEAFF.

This sequence joins TRBV4-1 and TRBJ1-2; D might be TRBD1 (6 bases). Germline V CDR1 and CDR2: MGHRA, YSYEKL. Trimming left V 6 bases short and J 4 bases short, with 12 bases between. The CDR3 consists of 13 residues. CDR3 bases: TGCGCCAGCAGTCCGACAGGAGCCTATGGCTACACCTTC. This translates into CASSPTGAYGYTF.

This chain joins TRBV7-9 and TRBJ1-1; unclear D gene. CDR3 length: 14 residues. V was cut by 3 bases and J by 6 bases, with 14 bases left in between. Germline V gene sequence: CDR1 SEHNR, CDR2 FQNEAQ (reference sequence). The CDR3 region has the DNA TGTGCCAGCAGCTTCTCCCTCCTGGGCCCTGAAGCTTTCTTT. Encoded protein: CASSFSLLGPEAFF. Complete variable domain (other parts from reference TRBV7-9 and TRBJ1-1): DTGVSQNPRHKITKRGQNVTFRCDPISEHNRLYWYRQTLGQGPEFLTYFQNEAQLEKSRLLSDRFSAERPKGSFSTLEIQRTEQGDSAMYLCASSFSLLGPEAFFGQGTRLTVV.

The rearrangement links TRBV30 to TRBJ1-2; D is unclear. Trimming removed 1 base from V and 4 bases from J, with 19 bases in between. CDR1 is GTSNPN and CDR2 is SVGIG in the germline V gene (reference sequence). The CDR3 runs to 16 residues. Here the CDR3 DNA reads TGTGCCTGGAGTGCTTCGAGTTATCCTAGCGCCTATGGCTACACCTTC. This translates into CAWSASSYPSAYGYTF.